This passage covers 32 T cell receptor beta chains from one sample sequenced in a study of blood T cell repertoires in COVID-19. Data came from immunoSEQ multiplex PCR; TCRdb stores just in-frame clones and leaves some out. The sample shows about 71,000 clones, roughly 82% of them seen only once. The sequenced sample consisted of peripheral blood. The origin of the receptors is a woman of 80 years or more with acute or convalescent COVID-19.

The CDR3 loop reads CASSLWWDRDSSGNTIYF. In DNA form, the CDR3 reads TGTGCCAGCAGTTTATGGTGGGACAGGGACAGCTCTGGAAACACCATATATTTT. The chain has TRBV28 and TRBJ1-3, with TRBD1 matching 9 bases. CDR3 length equals 18 residues. V trimming: 0 bases; J trimming: 0 bases; junction bases outside the gene matches: 6. The germline V gene encodes CDR1 MDHEN and CDR2 SYDVKM.

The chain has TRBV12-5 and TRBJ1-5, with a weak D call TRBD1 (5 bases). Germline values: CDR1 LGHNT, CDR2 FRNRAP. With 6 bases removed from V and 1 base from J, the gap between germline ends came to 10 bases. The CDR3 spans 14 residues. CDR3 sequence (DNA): TGTGCTAGTGGACCCGGGGGGAGCAATCAGCCCCAGCATTTT. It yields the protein CASGPGGSNQPQHF.

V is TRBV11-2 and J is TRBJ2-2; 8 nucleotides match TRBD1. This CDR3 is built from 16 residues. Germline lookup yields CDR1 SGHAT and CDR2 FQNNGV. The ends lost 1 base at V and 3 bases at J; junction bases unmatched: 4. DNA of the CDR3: TGTGCCAGCAGCTTAGTACGGGACAGGTACACCGGGGAGCTGTTTTTT. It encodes CASSLVRDRYTGELFF.

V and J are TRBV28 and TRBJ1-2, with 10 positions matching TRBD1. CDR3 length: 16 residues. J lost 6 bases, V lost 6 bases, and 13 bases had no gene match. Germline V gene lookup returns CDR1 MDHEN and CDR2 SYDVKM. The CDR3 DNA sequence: TGTGCCAGCAGCTCCGGGACAGGGGTGAGCAGGAATGGCTACACCTTC. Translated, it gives CASSSGTGVSRNGYTF.

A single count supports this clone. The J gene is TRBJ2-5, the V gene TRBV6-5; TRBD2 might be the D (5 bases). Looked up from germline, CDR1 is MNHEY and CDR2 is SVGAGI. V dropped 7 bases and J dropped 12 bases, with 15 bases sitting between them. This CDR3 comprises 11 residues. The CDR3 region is CASTMKEREYF. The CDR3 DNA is TGTGCCAGCACTATGAAGGAGAGGGAGTACTTC.

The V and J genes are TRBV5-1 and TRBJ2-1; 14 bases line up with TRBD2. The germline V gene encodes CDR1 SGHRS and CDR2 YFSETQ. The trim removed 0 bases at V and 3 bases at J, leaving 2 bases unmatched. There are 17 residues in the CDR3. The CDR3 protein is CASSLETSGGVYNEQFF. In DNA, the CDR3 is TGCGCCAGCAGCTTGGAGACTAGCGGGGGGGTCTACAATGAGCAGTTCTTC.

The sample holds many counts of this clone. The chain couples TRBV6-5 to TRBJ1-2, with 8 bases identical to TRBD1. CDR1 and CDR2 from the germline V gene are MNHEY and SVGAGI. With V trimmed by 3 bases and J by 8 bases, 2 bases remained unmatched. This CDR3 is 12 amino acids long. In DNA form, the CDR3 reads TGTGCCAGCAGTTATCCAGGGGGCGGCTACACCTTC. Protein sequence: CASSYPGGGYTF.

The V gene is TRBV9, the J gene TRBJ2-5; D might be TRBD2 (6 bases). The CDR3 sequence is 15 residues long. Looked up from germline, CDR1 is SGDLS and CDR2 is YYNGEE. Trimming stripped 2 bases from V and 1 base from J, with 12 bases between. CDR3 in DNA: TGTGCCAGCAGCGTGGATAGCGGTTTCCAAGAGACCCAGTACTTC. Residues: CASSVDSGFQETQYF.

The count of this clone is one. The DNA of the CDR3 is TGTGCCAGCAGCCTTGGACAGGGGGGACAAGAGACCCAGTACTTC. This sequence encodes CASSLGQGGQETQYF. The gene calls are TRBV11-2 and TRBJ2-5, with 10 bases matching TRBD1. The CDR3 length is 15 residues. Trimming cost V 5 bases and J 2 bases; bases outside gene matches: 5. Germline V CDR1 and CDR2: SGHAT, FQNNGV.

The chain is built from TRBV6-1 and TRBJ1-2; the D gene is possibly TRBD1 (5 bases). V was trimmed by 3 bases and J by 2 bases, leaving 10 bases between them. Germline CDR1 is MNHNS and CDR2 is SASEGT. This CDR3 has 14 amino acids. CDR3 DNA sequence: TGTGCCAGCAGTGAGGGGCGGACCAACTATGGCTACACCTTC. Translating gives CASSEGRTNYGYTF.

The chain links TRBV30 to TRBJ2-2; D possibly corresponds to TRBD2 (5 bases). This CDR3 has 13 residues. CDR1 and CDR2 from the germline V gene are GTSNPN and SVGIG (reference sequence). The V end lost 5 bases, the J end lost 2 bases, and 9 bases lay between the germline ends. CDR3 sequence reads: CAWSGFNTGELFF. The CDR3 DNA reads TGTGCCTGGTCGGGATTTAACACCGGGGAGCTGTTTTTT.

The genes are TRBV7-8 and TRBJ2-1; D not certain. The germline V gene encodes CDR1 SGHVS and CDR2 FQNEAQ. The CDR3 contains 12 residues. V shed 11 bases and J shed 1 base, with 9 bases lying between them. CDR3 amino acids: CACPGSYNEQFF. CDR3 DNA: TGTGCCTGTCCGGGTTCCTACAATGAGCAGTTCTTC.

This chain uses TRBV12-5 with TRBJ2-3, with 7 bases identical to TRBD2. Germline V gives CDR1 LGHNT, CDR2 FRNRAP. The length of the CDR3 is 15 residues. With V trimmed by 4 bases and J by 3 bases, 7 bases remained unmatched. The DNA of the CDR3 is TGTGCTAGTGGTTCTGGACTAGGCTCGACAGATACGCAGTATTTT. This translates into CASGSGLGSTDTQYF.

Here the CDR3 reads CASSLAFGGNTEAFF. CDR3 bases: TGTGCCAGCAGCTTAGCGTTCGGGGGAAACACTGAAGCTTTCTTT. The chain recombines TRBV7-2 with TRBJ1-1; possible D gene TRBD1, 5 bases. Germline V CDR1 and CDR2: SGHTA, FQGNSA. V gave up 0 bases and J gave up 2 bases, with 10 bases separating them. This CDR3 has 15 amino acids.

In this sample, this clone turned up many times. CDR3 loop: CASSLGPPNGYTF. The CDR3 DNA follows: TGTGCCAGCAGCTTAGGCCCCCCTAACGGCTACACCTTC. This chain uses TRBV7-2 with TRBJ1-2; no definite D call. V was shortened by 1 base and J by 8 bases, with 11 bases between the two germline ends. CDR3 length: 13 amino acids. Germline V CDR1 and CDR2: SGHTA, FQGNSA.

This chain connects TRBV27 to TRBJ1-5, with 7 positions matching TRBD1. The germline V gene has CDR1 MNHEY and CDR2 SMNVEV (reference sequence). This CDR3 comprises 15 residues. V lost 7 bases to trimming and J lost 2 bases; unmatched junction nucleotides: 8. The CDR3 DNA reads TGTGCCAGCAAGCCTATTACAGGGGGCAATCAGCCCCAGCATTTT. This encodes CASKPITGGNQPQHF.

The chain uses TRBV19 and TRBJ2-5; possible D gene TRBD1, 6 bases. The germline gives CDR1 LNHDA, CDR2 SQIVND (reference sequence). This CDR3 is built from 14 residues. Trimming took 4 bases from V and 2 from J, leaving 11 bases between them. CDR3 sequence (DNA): TGTGCCAGTAGTACCTCTACAGGGCAAGAGACCCAGTACTTC. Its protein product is CASSTSTGQETQYF.

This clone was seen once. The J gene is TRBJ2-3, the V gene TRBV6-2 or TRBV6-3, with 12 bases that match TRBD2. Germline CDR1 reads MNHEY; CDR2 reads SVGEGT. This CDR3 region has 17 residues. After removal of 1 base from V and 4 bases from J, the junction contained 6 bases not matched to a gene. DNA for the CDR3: TGTGCCAGCAGTTACTATCGACTAGCGGGAGTAGCAGATACGCAGTATTTT. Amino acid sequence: CASSYYRLAGVADTQYF.

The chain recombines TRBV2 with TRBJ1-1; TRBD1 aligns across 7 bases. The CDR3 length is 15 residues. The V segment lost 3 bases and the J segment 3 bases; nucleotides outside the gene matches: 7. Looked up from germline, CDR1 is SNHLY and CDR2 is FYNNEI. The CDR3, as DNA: TGTGCCAGCAGTGAGGGTGGCAGGGGGGACACTGAAGCTTTCTTT. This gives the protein CASSEGGRGDTEAFF.

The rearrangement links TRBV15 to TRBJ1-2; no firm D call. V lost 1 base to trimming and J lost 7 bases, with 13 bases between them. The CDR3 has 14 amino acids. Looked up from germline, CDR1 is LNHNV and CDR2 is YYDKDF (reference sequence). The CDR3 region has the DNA TGTGCCACCAGCAGAGGTAGTCAGGCTTCTGGCTACACCTTC. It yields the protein CATSRGSQASGYTF.

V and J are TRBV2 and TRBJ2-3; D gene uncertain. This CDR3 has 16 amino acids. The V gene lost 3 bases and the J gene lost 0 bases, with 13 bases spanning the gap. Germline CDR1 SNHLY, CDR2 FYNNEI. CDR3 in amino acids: CASSDWYLTSTDTQYF. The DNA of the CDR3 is TGTGCCAGCAGTGACTGGTACCTTACTAGCACAGATACGCAGTATTTT.

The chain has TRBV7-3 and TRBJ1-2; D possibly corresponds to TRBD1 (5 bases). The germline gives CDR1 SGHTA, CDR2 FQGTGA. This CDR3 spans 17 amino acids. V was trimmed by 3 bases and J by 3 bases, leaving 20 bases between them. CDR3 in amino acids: CASSFSVSRGGDYGYTF. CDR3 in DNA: TGTGCCAGCAGCTTTTCGGTCTCCCGGGGGGGTGACTATGGCTACACCTTC.

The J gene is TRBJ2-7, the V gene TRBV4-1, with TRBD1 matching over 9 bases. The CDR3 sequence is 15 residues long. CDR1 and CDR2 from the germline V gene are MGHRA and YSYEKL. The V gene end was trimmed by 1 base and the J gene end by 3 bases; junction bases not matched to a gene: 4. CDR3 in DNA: TGCGCCAGCAGCCAAGTGTGGGACAGGGTCTACGAGCAGTACTTC. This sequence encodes CASSQVWDRVYEQYF.

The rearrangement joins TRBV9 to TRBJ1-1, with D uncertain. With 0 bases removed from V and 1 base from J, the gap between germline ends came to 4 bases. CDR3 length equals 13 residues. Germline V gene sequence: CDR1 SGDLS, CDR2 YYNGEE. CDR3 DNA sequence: TGTGCCAGCAGCGTAGGGAGGAACACTGAAGCTTTCTTT. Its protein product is CASSVGRNTEAFF.

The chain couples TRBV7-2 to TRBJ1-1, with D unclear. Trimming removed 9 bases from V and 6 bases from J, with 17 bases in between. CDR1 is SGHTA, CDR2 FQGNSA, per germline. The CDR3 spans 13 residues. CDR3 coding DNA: TGTGCCAGTAAGGCAGGCAGGTACGCTGAAGCTTTCTTT. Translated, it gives CASKAGRYAEAFF.

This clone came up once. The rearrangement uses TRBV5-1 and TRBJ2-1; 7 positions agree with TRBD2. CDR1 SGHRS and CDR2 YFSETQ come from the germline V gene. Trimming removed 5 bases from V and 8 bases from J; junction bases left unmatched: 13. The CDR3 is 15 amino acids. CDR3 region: CASSPGTTTSHEQFF. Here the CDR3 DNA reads TGCGCCAGCAGTCCCGGGACTACTACCTCCCATGAGCAGTTCTTC. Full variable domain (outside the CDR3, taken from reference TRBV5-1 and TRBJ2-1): KAGVTQTPRYLIKTRGQQVTLSCSPISGHRSVSWYQQTPGQGLQFLFEYFSETQRNKGNFPGRFSGRQFSNSRSEMNVSTLELGDSALYLCASSPGTTTSHEQFFGPGTRLTVL.

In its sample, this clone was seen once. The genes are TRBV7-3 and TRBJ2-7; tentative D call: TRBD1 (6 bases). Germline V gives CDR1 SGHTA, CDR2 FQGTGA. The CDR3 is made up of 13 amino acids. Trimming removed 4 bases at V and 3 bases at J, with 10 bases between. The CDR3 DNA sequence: TGTGCCAGCAGCTGGGGACATGACTACGAGCAGTACTTC. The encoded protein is CASSWGHDYEQYF.

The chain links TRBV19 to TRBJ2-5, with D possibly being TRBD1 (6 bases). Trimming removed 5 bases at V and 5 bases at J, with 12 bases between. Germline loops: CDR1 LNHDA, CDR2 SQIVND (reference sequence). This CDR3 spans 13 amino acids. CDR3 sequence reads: CASSVAGVETQYF. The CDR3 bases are TGTGCCAGTAGTGTTGCAGGGGTGGAGACCCAGTACTTC. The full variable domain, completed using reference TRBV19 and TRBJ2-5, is DGGITQSPKYLFRKEGQNVTLSCEQNLNHDAMYWYRQDPGQGLRLIYYSQIVNDFQKGDIAEGYSVSREKKESFPLTVTSAQKNPTAFYLCASSVAGVETQYFGPGTRLLVL.

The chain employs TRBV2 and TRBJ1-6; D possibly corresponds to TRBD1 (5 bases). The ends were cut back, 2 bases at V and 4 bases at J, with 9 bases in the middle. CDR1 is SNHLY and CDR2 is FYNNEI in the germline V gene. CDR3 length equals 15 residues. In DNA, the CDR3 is TGTGCCAGCAGTGAACCTACAGGATATAATTCACCCCTCCACTTT. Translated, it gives CASSEPTGYNSPLHF. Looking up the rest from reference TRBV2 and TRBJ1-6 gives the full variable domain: EPEVTQTPSHQVTQMGQEVILRCVPISNHLYFYWYRQILGQKVEFLVSFYNNEISEKSEIFDDQFSVERPDGSNFTLKIRSTKLEDSAMYFCASSEPTGYNSPLHFGNGTRLTVT.

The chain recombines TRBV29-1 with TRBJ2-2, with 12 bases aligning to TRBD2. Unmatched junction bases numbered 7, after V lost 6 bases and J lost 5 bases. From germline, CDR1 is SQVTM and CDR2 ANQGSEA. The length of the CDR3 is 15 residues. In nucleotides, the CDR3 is TGCAGCGTCAAGACTAGCGGGAGTGATACCGGGGAGCTGTTTTTT. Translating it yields CSVKTSGSDTGELFF.

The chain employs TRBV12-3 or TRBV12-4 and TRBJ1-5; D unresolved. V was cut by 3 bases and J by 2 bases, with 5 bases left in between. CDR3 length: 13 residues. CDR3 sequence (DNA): TGTGCCAGCAGTTTCGTAGGCAATCAGCCCCAGCATTTT. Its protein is CASSFVGNQPQHF.

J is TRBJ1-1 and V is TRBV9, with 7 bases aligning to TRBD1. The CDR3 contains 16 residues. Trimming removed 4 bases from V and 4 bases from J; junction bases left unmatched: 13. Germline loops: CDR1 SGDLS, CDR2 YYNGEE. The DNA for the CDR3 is TGTGCCAGCAGCCCCCGGACAGGTCCTGGAGTCACTGAAGCTTTCTTT. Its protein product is CASSPRTGPGVTEAFF.